The source of this T cell receptor (beta chain) is a study of shared clonotypes between healthy human individuals. The protocol was immunoSEQ multiplex PCR, while the TCRdb copy is restricted to in-frame clones and leaves out a portion. In the table there are 1,500,000 or so clones, approximately 98.5% of which are singletons. Remarks on this clone: As yet, its antigen is unknown.

General study results and limits: The study sampled only blood, and tissue repertoires likely differ.

The sequencing sample was made of naive CD4+ T cells sorted from blood. Subset of the sample: CD45RA+ positively selected. This receptor was obtained from a young man in good health.

CDR3 sequence: CASSPLAGGGTEAFF. CDR3 DNA: TGTGCCAGCAGCCCCCTGGCGGGTGGGGGCACTGAAGCTTTCTTT. The rearrangement links TRBV7-2 to TRBJ1-1, with TRBD1 as a possible D gene (5 bases). Germline values: CDR1 SGHTA, CDR2 FQGNSA. V was trimmed by 5 bases and J by 4 bases, leaving 17 bases between them. The CDR3 consists of 15 residues.